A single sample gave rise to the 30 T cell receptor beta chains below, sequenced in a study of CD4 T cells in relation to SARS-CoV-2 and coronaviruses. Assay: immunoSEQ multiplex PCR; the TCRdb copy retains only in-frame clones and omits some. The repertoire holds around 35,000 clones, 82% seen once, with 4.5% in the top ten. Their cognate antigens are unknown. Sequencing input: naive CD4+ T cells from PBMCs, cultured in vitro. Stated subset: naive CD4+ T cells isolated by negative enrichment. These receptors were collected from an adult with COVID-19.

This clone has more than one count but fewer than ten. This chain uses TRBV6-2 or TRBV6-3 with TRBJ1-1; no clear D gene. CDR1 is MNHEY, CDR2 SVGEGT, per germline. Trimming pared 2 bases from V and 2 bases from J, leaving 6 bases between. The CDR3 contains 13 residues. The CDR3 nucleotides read TGTGCCAGCAGTTACGTCGTAAACACTGAAGCTTTCTTT. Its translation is CASSYVVNTEAFF.

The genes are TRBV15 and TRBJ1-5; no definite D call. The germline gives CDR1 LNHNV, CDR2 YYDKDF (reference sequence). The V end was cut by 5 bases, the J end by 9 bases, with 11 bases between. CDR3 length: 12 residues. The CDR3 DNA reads TGTGCCACCAGCGGAACAGCCGGGCCCCAGCATTTT. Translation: CATSGTAGPQHF.

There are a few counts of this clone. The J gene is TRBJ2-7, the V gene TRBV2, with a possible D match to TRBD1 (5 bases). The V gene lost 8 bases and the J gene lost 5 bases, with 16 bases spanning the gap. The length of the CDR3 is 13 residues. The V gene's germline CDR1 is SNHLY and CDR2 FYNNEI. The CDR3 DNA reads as TGTGCCAGCGGACCTCTCCCAGGGCACGAGCAGTACTTC. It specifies CASGPLPGHEQYF. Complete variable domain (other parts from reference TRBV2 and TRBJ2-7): EPEVTQTPSHQVTQMGQEVILRCVPISNHLYFYWYRQILGQKVEFLVSFYNNEISEKSEIFDDQFSVERPDGSNFTLKIRSTKLEDSAMYFCASGPLPGHEQYFGPGTRLTVT.

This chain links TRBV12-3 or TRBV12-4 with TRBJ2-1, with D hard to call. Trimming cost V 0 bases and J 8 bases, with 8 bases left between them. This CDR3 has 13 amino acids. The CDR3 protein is CASSLASRDEQFF. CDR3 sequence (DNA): TGTGCCAGCAGTTTAGCGTCGAGAGATGAGCAGTTCTTC.

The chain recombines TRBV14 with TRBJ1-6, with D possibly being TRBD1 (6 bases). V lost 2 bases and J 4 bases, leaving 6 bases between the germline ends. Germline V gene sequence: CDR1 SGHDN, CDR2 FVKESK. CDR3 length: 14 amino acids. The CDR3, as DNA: TGTGCCAGCAGCCAACAGGGGTATAATTCACCCCTCCACTTT. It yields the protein CASSQQGYNSPLHF.

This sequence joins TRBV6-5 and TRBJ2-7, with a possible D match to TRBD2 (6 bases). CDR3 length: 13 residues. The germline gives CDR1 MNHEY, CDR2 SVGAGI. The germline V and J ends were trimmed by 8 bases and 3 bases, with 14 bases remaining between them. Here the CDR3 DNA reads TGTGCCAGCGCTTCCGGGACTTACTACGAGCAGTACTTC. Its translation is CASASGTYYEQYF.

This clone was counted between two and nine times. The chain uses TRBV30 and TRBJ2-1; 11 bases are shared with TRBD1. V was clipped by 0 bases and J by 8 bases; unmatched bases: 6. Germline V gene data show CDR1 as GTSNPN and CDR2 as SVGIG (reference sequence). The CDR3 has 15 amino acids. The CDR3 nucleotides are TGTGCCTGGAGTGTCGGGACAGGGGGAAGGGATGAGCAGTTCTTC. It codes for CAWSVGTGGRDEQFF.

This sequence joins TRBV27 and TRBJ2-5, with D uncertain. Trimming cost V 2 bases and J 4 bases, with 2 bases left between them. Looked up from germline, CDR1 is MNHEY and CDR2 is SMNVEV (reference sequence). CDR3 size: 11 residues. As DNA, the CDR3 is TGTGCCAGCAGTTTAGGAGAGACCCAGTACTTC. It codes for CASSLGETQYF.

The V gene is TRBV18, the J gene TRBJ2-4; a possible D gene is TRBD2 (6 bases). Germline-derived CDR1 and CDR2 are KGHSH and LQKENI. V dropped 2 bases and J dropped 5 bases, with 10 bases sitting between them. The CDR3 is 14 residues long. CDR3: CASSPGTGENIQYF. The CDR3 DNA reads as TGTGCCAGCTCACCAGGTACGGGGGAAAACATTCAGTACTTC. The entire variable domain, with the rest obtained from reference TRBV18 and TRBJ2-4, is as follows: NAGVMQNPRHLVRRRGQEARLRCSPMKGHSHVYWYRQLPEEGLKFMVYLQKENIIDESGMPKERFSAEFPKEGPSILRIQQVVRGDSAAYFCASSPGTGENIQYFGAGTRLSVL.

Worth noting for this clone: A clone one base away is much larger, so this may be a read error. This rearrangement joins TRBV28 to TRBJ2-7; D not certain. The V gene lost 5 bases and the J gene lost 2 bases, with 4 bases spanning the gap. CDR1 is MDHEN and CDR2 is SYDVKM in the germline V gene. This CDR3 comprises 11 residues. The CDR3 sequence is CASSLTYEQYF. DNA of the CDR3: TGTGCCAGCAGTCTCACCTACGAGCAGTACTTC.

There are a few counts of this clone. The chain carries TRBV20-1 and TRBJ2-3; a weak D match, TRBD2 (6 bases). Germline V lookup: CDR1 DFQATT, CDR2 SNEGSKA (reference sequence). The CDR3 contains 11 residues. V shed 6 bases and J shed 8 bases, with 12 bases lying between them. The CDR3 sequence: CSAIPGGTQYF. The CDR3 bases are TGCAGTGCCATACCCGGGGGTACGCAGTATTTT.

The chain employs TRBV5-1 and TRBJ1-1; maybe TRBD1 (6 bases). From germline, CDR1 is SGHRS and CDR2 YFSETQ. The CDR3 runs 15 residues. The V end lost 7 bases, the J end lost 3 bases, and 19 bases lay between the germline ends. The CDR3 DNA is TGCGCCAGCCGTTGGACCGGGGGCGAGCACACTGAAGCTTTCTTT. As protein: CASRWTGGEHTEAFF.

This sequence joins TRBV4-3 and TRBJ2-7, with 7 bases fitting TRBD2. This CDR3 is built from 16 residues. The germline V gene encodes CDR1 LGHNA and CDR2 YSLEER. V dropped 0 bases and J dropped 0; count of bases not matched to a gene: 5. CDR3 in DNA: TGCGCCAGCAGCCAAGATCTAAGCGGGAACTCCTACGAGCAGTACTTC. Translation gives CASSQDLSGNSYEQYF.

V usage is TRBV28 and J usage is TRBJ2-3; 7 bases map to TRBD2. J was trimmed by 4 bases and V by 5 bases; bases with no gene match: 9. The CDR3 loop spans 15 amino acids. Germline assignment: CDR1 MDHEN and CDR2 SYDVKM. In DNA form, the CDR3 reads TGTGCCAGCAGTACCCAAGCGGGATGGGCAGATACGCAGTATTTT. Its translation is CASSTQAGWADTQYF.

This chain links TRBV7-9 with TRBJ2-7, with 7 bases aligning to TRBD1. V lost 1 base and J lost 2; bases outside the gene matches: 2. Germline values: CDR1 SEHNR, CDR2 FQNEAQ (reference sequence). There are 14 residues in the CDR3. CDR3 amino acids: CASSLGQGTYEQYF. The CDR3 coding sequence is TGTGCCAGCAGCTTAGGACAGGGTACCTACGAGCAGTACTTC. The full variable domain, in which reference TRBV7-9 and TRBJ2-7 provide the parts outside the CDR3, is DTGVSQNPRHKITKRGQNVTFRCDPISEHNRLYWYRQTLGQGPEFLTYFQNEAQLEKSRLLSDRFSAERPKGSFSTLEIQRTEQGDSAMYLCASSLGQGTYEQYFGPGTRLTVT.

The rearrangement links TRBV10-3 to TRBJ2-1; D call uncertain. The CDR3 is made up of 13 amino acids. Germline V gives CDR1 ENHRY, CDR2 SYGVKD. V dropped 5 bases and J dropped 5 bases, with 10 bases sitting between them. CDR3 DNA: TGTGCCATCAGTTCGGGTGGTAACAATGAGCAGTTCTTC. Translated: CAISSGGNNEQFF.

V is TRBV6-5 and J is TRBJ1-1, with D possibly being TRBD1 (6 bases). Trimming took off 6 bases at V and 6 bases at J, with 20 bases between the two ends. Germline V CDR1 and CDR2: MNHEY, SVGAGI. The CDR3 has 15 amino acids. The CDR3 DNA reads TGTGCCAGCAGGATTGACAGGCGAACTTCGGCTGAAGCTTTCTTT. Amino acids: CASRIDRRTSAEAFF.

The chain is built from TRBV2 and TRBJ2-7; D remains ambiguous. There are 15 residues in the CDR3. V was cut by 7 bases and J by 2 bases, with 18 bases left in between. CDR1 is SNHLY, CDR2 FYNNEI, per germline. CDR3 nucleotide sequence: TGTGCCAGCACAATGCTCAAGGGCCCAACCTACGAGCAGTACTTC. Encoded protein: CASTMLKGPTYEQYF.

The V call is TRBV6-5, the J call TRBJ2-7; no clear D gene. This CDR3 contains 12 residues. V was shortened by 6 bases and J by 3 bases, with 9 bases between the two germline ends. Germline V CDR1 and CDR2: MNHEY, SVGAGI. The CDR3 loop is CASSLDIYEQYF. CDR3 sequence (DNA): TGTGCCAGCAGCCTCGACATCTACGAGCAGTACTTC.

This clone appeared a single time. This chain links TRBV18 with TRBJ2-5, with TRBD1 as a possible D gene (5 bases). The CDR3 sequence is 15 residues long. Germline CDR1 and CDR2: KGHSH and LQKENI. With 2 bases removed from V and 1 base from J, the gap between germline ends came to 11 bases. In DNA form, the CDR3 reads TGTGCCAGCTCACCAGGGTCACAGGTCCAAGAGACCCAGTACTTC. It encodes CASSPGSQVQETQYF.

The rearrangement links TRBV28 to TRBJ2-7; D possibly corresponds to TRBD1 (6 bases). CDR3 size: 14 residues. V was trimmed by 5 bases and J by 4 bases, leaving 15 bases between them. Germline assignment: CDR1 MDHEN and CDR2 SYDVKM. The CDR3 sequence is CASSRVGQFYEQYF. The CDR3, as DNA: TGTGCCAGCAGTCGAGTAGGACAGTTTTACGAGCAGTACTTC.

CDR3 coding DNA: TGTGCCAGCAGCTTAACGTTAAGTGCTAGCCTGGAGACCCAGTACTTC. It codes for CASSLTLSASLETQYF. J is TRBJ2-5 and V is TRBV7-3, with D possibly TRBD2 on 5 matching bases. The germline gives CDR1 SGHTA, CDR2 FQGTGA. The CDR3 has 16 residues. Trimming cost V 0 bases and J 5 bases, with 16 bases left between them.

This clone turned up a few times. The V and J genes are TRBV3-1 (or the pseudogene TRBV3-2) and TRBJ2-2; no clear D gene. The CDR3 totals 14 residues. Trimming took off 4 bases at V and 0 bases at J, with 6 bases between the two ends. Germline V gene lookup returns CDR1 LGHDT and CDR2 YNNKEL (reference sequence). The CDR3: CASSRTTNTGELFF. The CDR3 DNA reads TGTGCCAGCAGCCGGACGACGAACACCGGGGAGCTGTTTTTT.

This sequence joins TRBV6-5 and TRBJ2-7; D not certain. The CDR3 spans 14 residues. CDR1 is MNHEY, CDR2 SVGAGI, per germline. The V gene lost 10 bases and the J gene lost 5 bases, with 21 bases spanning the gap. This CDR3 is CATLRAPGANEQYF. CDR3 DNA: TGTGCCACCCTCCGGGCCCCCGGAGCCAACGAGCAGTACTTC.

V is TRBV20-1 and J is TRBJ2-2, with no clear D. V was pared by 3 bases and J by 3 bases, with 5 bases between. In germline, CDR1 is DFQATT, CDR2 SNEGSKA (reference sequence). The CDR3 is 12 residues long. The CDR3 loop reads CSASHYTGELFF. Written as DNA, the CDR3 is TGCAGTGCTAGTCACTACACCGGGGAGCTGTTTTTT.

The CDR3 DNA follows: TGTGCCAGCAGCTTAGACCCCAAAGCGTACGAGCAGTACTTC. The encoded protein is CASSLDPKAYEQYF. The chain is built from TRBV7-2 and TRBJ2-7; D uncertain. The CDR3 contains 14 residues. The germline V gene encodes CDR1 SGHTA and CDR2 FQGNSA. Trimming pared 1 base from V and 4 bases from J, leaving 11 bases between.

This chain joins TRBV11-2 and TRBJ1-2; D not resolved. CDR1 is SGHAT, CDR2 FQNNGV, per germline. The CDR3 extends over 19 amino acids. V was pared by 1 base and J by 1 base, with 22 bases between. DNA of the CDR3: TGTGCCAGCAGCTTAGTAGGTGGCATCGCGGCAGGAGATAACTATGGCTACACCTTC. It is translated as CASSLVGGIAAGDNYGYTF. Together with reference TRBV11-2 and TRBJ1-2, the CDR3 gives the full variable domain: EAGVAQSPRYKIIEKRQSVAFWCNPISGHATLYWYQQILGQGPKLLIQFQNNGVVDDSQLPKDRFSAERLKGVDSTLKIQPAKLEDSAVYLCASSLVGGIAAGDNYGYTFGSGTRLTVV.

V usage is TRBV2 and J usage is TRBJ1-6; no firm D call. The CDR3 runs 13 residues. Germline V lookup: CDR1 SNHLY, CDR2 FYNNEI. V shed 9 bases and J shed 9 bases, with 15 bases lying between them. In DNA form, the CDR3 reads TGTGCCAGGACTCGGGTTTTTGGTTCACCCCTCCACTTT. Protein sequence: CARTRVFGSPLHF. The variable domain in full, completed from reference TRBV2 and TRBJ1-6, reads EPEVTQTPSHQVTQMGQEVILRCVPISNHLYFYWYRQILGQKVEFLVSFYNNEISEKSEIFDDQFSVERPDGSNFTLKIRSTKLEDSAMYFCARTRVFGSPLHFGNGTRLTVT.

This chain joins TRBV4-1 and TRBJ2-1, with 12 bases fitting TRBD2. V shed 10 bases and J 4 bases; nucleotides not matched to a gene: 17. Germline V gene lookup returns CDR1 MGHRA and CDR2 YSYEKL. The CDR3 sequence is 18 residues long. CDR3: CATASVLAGGPRYNEQFF. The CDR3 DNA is TGCGCCACCGCCAGTGTCCTAGCGGGAGGGCCTAGGTACAATGAGCAGTTCTTC.

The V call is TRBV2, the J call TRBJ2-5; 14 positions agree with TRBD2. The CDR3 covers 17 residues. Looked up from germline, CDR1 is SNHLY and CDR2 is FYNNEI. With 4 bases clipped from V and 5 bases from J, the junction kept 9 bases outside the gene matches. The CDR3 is CASSGGTSGRAGETQYF. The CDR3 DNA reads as TGTGCCAGCAGTGGCGGGACTAGCGGGAGAGCAGGGGAGACCCAGTACTTC.